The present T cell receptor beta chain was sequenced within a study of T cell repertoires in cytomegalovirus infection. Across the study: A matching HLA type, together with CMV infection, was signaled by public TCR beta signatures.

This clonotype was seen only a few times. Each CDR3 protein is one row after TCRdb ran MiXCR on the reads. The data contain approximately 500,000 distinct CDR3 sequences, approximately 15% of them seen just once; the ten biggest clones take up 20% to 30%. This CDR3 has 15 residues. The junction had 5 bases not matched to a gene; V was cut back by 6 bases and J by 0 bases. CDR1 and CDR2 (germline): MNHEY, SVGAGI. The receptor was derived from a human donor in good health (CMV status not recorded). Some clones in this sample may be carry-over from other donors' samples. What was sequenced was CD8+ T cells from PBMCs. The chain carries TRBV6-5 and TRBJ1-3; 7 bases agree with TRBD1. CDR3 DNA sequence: TGTGCCAGCAGGACAGGGCCGAGCTCTGGAAACACCATATATTTT. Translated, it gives CASRTGPSSGNTIYF.